Included here is one TCR beta chain sequence, with context. No antigen is known for it. The sample is drawn from a study of identifying expanded T cells in peripheral blood. Whole-study results and caveats: Variance in clone template counts between approximately 2-week samples significantly increased with total template count across all healthy donors.

The table came from immunoSEQ multiplex PCR; TCRdb's copy has only in-frame clones and leaves some out. The sample has more than 55,000 clones; around 87% are singletons. No infections or other immune events were documented during collection. This receptor was obtained from a person between 18 and 75 years old in good health. Sequencing input: blood.

The CDR3 reads CASSSRGSNEQFF. CDR3 nucleotide sequence: TGTGCCAGCAGTAGTCGTGGGAGCAATGAGCAGTTCTTC. This chain connects TRBV2 to TRBJ2-1; D might be TRBD2 (5 bases). With 5 bases removed from V and 6 bases from J, the gap between germline ends came to 11 bases. The CDR3 totals 13 residues. Germline lookup yields CDR1 SNHLY and CDR2 FYNNEI.